The 10 T cell receptor beta chains in this list originate from one sample, sequenced in a study of blood T cell repertoires in COVID-19. The assay was immunoSEQ multiplex PCR, and TCRdb's table has in-frame clones only and misses some. The repertoire includes 80,000 to 100,000 clones, approximately 79% of them detected once, and around 3.9% sits in the top ten. Sample: peripheral blood. Receptors were obtained from a man aged 65-85 years with COVID-19, enrolled during active disease.

The J gene is TRBJ1-2, the V gene TRBV10-3; no definite D call. Germline V gene data show CDR1 as ENHRY and CDR2 as SYGVKD. The germline V and J ends were trimmed by 2 bases and 4 bases, with 8 bases remaining between them. This CDR3 region has 13 residues. CDR3 amino acids: CAISEDSGYGYTF. CDR3 coding DNA: TGTGCCATCAGTGAGGATTCCGGCTATGGCTACACCTTC.

This clone has more than one count but fewer than ten. The chain links TRBV7-9 to TRBJ2-3; perhaps TRBD1 as D (7 bases). This CDR3 region has 15 residues. Germline assignment: CDR1 SEHNR and CDR2 FQNEAQ (reference sequence). Trimming shortened V by 1 base and J by 4 bases, and 12 bases separated the two germline ends. The CDR3 spells CASSLDARGADTQYF. The CDR3 nucleotides are TGTGCCAGCAGCTTAGACGCCAGGGGGGCAGATACGCAGTATTTT.

This clone was found a few times. The chain recombines TRBV3-1 (or the pseudogene TRBV3-2) with TRBJ2-3; 11 nucleotides line up with TRBD2. CDR1 LGHDT and CDR2 YNNKEL come from the germline V gene (reference sequence). With 1 base clipped from V and 7 bases from J, the junction kept 13 bases outside the gene matches. The CDR3 is 18 amino acids. The CDR3 nucleotides read TGTGCCAGCAGCCAAGTTAGACTTCTAGCGGGAGGTTCACATACGCAGTATTTT. This codes for CASSQVRLLAGGSHTQYF.

The chain uses TRBV11-2 and TRBJ2-7, with TRBD1 as a possible D gene (5 bases). V was clipped by 6 bases and J by 5 bases, with 20 bases between them. Germline CDR1 reads SGHAT; CDR2 reads FQNNGV. CDR3 length: 15 residues. In nucleotides, the CDR3 is TGTGCCAGCAGGTCGATAAAGGGGCAGGCCCACGAGCAGTACTTC. Translating gives CASRSIKGQAHEQYF.

The CDR3 is CASSLAGVEQYF. CDR3 coding DNA: TGTGCCAGCAGCTTAGCGGGAGTTGAGCAGTACTTC. The rearrangement joins TRBV7-8 to TRBJ2-7, with D perhaps matching TRBD2 (5 bases). The CDR3 consists of 12 residues. The germline gives CDR1 SGHVS, CDR2 FQNEAQ. The ends were cut back, 0 bases at V and 7 bases at J, with 7 bases in the middle. Based on the CDR3 plus reference TRBV7-8 and TRBJ2-7, the full variable domain is GAGVSQSPRYKVAKRGQDVALRCDPISGHVSLFWYQQALGQGPEFLTYFQNEAQLDKSGLPSDRFFAERPEGSVSTLKIQRTQQEDSAVYLCASSLAGVEQYFGPGTRLTVT.

J is TRBJ2-3 and V is TRBV19, with a weak D call TRBD2 (6 bases). The V gene's germline CDR1 is LNHDA and CDR2 SQIVND (reference sequence). The CDR3 is 14 amino acids. The V end lost 7 bases, the J end lost 1 base, and 12 bases lay between the germline ends. CDR3 nucleotides: TGTGCCAGTAATGGCGGGAAGGGCACAGATACGCAGTATTTT. This gives the protein CASNGGKGTDTQYF.

This clone was detected once. The rearrangement joins TRBV7-2 to TRBJ1-1; D might be TRBD1 (5 bases). Germline V gene lookup returns CDR1 SGHTA and CDR2 FQGNSA. V lost 4 bases and J 4 bases, leaving 10 bases between the germline ends. The CDR3 length is 13 residues. The CDR3 DNA follows: TGTGCCAGCAGCTCTCAGGGTACCACTGAAGCTTTCTTT. This sequence encodes CASSSQGTTEAFF.

The chain has TRBV5-1 and TRBJ1-4; D may be TRBD1 (5 bases). Germline V gene data show CDR1 as SGHRS and CDR2 as YFSETQ. The ends were cut back, 0 bases at V and 7 bases at J, with 10 bases in the middle. This CDR3 is 14 amino acids long. The CDR3 loop reads CASSLDRGSEKLFF. In nucleotides, the CDR3 is TGCGCCAGCAGCTTGGATAGGGGAAGTGAAAAACTGTTTTTT.

This sequence joins TRBV7-6 and TRBJ2-1, with 7 bases aligning to TRBD1. The germline CDR1 and CDR2 sequences are SGHVS and FNYEAQ. The junction had 8 bases not matched to a gene; V was cut back by 1 base and J by 8 bases. The CDR3 is made up of 15 amino acids. The CDR3 DNA reads TGTGCCAGCAGCTTAGAACAGGGGTATGGCTATGAGCAGTTCTTC. This translates into CASSLEQGYGYEQFF.

This chain connects TRBV24-1 to TRBJ2-5; D might be TRBD1 (5 bases). V was shortened by 5 bases and J by 5 bases, with 14 bases between the two germline ends. Germline V gene data show CDR1 as KGHDR and CDR2 as SFDVKD. This CDR3 is 14 amino acids long. The DNA for the CDR3 is TGTGCCACCAGTGCCCCGGACACTCTGGAGACCCAGTACTTC. This codes for CATSAPDTLETQYF.